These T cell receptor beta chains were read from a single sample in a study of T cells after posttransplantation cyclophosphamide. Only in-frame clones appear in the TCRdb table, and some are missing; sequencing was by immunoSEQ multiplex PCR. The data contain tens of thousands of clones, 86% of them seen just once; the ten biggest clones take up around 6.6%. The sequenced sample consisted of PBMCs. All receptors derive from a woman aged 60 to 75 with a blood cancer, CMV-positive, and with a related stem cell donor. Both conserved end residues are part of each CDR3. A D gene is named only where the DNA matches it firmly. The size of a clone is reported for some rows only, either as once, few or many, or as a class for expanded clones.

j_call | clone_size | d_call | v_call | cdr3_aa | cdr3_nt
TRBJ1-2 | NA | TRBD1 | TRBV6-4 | CATGTDYGYTF | TGTGCCACCGGGACAGACTATGGCTACACCTTC
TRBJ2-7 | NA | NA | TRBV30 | CAWSVLLATPYEQYF | TGTGCCTGGAGTGTACTTCTAGCGACTCCCTACGAGCAGTACTTC
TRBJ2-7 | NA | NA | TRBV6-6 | CASSYSGGPSYEQYF | TGTGCCAGCAGTTACTCAGGCGGGCCCTCCTACGAGCAGTACTTC
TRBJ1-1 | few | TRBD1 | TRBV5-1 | CASSSTGDTEAFF | TGCGCCAGCAGCTCGACAGGGGACACTGAAGCTTTCTTT
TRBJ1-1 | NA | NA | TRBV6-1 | CASSVPLNTEAFF | TGTGCCAGCAGTGTCCCATTAAACACCGAAGCTTTCTTT
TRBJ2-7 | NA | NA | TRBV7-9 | CASSFIGSYEQYF | TGTGCCAGCAGCTTCATCGGGTCCTACGAGCAGTACTTC
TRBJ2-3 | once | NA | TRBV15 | CATSRTVVGTDTQYF | TGTGCCACCAGCAGAACAGTAGTAGGCACAGATACGCAGTATTTT
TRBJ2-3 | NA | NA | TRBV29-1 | CSVVPYSTDTQYF | TGCAGCGTTGTTCCTTATAGCACAGATACGCAGTATTTT
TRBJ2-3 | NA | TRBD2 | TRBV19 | CASRSGRFTDTQYF | TGTGCCAGTAGGAGCGGGAGGTTCACAGATACGCAGTATTTT
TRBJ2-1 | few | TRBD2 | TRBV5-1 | CASRYTSGRVDEQFF | TGCGCCAGCCGCTATACTAGCGGGAGGGTCGATGAGCAGTTCTTC